This T cell receptor beta chain was identified during a study of blood T cell repertoires in COVID-19. Sequenced by immunoSEQ multiplex PCR; TCRdb stores in-frame clones only, minus some. The sample shows 150,000 to 200,000 clones, 79% of them seen only once. Germline values: CDR1 SGDLS, CDR2 YYNGEE. Trimming left V 2 bases short and J 4 bases short, with 12 bases between. This CDR3 is 14 amino acids long. The chain has TRBV9 and TRBJ2-5; no definite D call. The sequencing input was peripheral blood. This receptor was taken from a man between 60 and 70 years old with active or convalescent COVID-19. In DNA form, the CDR3 reads TGTGCCAGCAGCGTCCGAGCTGATGGAGAGACCCAGTACTTC. Amino acids: CASSVRADGETQYF.